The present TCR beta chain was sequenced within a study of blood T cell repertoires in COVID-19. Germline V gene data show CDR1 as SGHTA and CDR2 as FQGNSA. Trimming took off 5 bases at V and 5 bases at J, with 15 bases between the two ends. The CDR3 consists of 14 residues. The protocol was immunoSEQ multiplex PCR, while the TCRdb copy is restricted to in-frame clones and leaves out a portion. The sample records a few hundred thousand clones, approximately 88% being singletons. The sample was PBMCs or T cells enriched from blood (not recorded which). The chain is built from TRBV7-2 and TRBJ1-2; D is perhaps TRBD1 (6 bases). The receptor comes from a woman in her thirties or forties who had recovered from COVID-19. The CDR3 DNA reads TGTGCCAGCAGCCCACAGACAGGTGAATATGGCTACACCTTC. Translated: CASSPQTGEYGYTF.